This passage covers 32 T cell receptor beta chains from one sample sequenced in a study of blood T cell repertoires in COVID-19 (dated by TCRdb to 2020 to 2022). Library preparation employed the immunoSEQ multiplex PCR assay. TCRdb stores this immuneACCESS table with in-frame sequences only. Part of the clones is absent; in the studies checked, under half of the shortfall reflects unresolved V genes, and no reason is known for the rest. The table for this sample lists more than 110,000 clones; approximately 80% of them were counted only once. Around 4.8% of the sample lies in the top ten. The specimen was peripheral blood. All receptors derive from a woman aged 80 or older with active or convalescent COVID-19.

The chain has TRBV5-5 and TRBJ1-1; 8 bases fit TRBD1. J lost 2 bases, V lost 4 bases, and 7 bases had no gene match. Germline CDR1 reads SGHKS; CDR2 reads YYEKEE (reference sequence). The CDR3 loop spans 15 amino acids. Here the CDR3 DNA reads TGTGCCAGCAGCAAGCCGACAGGGGATAACACTGAAGCTTTCTTT. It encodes CASSKPTGDNTEAFF.

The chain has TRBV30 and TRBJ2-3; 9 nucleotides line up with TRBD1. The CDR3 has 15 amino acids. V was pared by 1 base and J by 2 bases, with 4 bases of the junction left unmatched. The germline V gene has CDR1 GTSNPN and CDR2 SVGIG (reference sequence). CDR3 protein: CAWSAGTGNTDTQYF. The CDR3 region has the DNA TGTGCCTGGAGTGCCGGGACAGGGAACACAGATACGCAGTATTTT.

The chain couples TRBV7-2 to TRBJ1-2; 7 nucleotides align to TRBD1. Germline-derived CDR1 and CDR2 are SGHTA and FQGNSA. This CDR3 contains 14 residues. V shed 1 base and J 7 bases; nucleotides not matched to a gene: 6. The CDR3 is CASSLVLQGGGYTF. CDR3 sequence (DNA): TGTGCCAGCAGCTTAGTTCTCCAGGGGGGTGGCTACACCTTC.

CDR3 DNA: TGTGCCAGCGGGACACCTTCGAACACTGAAGCTTTCTTT. It specifies CASGTPSNTEAFF. The rearrangement joins TRBV19 to TRBJ1-1, with D possibly TRBD1 on 6 matching bases. The CDR3 has 13 amino acids. The germline V and J ends were trimmed by 9 bases and 1 base, with 12 bases remaining between them. Germline V gene data show CDR1 as LNHDA and CDR2 as SQIVND (reference sequence).

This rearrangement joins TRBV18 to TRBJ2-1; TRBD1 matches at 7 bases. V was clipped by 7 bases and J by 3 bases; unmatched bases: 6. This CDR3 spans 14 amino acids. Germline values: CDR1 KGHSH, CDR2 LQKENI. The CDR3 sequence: CASLQGIIYNEQFF. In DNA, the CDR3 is TGTGCCAGCTTACAGGGGATTATCTACAATGAGCAGTTCTTC. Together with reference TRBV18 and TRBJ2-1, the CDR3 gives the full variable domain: NAGVMQNPRHLVRRRGQEARLRCSPMKGHSHVYWYRQLPEEGLKFMVYLQKENIIDESGMPKERFSAEFPKEGPSILRIQQVVRGDSAAYFCASLQGIIYNEQFFGPGTRLTVL.

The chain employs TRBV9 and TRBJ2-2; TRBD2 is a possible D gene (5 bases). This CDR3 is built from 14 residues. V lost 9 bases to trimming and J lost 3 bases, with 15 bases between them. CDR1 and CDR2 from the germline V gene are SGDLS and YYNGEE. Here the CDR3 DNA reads TGTGCCACACGGGCGGGTGCGGACACCGGGGAGCTGTTTTTT. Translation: CATRAGADTGELFF.

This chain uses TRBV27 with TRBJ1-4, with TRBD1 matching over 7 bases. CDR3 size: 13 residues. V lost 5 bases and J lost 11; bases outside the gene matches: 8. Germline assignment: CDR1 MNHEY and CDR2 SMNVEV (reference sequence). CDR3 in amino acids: CASSPRTGLKLFF. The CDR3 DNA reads TGTGCCAGCAGTCCGCGGACAGGTCTCAAACTGTTTTTT.

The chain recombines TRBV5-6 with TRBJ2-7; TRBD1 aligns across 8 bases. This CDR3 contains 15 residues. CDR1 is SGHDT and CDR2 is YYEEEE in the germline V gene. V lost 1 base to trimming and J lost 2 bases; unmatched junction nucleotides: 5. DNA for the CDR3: TGTGCCAGCAGCTTGAGTCCAGGGGGCGCCTACGAGCAGTACTTC. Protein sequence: CASSLSPGGAYEQYF.

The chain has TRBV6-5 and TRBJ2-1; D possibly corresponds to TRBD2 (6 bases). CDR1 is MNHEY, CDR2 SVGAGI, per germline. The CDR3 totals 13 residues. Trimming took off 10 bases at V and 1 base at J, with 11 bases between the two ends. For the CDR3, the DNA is TGTGCCACCCGACTAGTATCCTACAATGAGCAGTTCTTC. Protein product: CATRLVSYNEQFF.

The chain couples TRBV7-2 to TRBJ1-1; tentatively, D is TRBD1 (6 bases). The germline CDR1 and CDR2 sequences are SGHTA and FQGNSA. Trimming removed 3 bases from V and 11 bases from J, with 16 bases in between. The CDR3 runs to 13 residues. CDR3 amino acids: CASSFRGLARAFF. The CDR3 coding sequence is TGTGCCAGCAGCTTCAGGGGTTTGGCACGGGCTTTCTTT.

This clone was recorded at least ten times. The CDR3 reads CASSELTGGNQPQHF. The CDR3 bases are TGTGCCAGCAGTGAACTGACAGGGGGCAATCAGCCCCAGCATTTT. This chain connects TRBV2 to TRBJ1-5; 8 nucleotides line up with TRBD1. The CDR3 is 15 residues long. Germline CDR1 SNHLY, CDR2 FYNNEI. With 2 bases clipped from V and 2 bases from J, the junction kept 2 bases outside the gene matches.

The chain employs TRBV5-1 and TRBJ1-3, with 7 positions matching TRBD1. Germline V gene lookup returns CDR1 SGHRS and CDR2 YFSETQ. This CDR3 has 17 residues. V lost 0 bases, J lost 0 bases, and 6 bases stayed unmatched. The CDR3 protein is CASSLGQGGSSGNTIYF. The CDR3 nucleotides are TGCGCCAGCAGCTTGGGCCAGGGGGGTTCCTCTGGAAACACCATATATTTT.

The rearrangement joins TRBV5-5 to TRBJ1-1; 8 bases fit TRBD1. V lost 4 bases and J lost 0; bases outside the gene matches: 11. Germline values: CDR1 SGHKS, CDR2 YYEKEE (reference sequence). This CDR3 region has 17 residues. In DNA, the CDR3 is TGTGCCAGCAGCCTAATAGTCGGGACAGGCCTGAACACTGAAGCTTTCTTT. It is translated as CASSLIVGTGLNTEAFF.

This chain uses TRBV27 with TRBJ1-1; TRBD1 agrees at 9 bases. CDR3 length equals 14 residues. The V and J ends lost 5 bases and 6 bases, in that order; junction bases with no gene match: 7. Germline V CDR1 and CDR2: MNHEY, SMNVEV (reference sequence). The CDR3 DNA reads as TGTGCCAGCAGTCCACACAGGGGGCTGGCTGAAGCTTTCTTT. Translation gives CASSPHRGLAEAFF.

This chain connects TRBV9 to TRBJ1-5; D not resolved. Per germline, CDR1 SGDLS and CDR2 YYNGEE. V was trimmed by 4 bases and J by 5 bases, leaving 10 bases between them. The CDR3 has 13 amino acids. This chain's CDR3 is CASSFEEDQPQHF. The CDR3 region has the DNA TGTGCCAGCAGCTTCGAGGAGGATCAGCCCCAGCATTTT.

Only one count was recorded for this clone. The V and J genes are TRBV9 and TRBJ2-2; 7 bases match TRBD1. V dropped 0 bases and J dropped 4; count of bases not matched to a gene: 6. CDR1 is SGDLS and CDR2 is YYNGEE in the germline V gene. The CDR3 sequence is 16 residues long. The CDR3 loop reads CASSVGGGRRTGELFF. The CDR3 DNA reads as TGTGCCAGCAGCGTAGGAGGGGGCCGCCGCACCGGGGAGCTGTTTTTT.

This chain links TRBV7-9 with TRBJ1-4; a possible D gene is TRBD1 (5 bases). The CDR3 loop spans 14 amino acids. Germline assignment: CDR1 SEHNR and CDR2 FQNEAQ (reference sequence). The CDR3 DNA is TGTGCGGCAGGAGGGGCGCCGACTAATGAAAAACTGTTTTTT. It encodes CAAGGAPTNEKLFF.

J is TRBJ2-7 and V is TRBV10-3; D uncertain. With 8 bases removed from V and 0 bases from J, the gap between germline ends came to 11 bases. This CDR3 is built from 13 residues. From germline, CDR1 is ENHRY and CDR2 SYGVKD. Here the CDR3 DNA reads TGTGCCATCGGGCAGCCAGGCTCCTACGAGCAGTACTTC. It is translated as CAIGQPGSYEQYF.

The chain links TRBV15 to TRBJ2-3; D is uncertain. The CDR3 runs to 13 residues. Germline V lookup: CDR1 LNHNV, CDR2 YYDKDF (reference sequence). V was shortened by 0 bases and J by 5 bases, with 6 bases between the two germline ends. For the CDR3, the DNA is TGTGCCACCAGCAGAGATTTCAGAGATACGCAGTATTTT. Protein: CATSRDFRDTQYF.

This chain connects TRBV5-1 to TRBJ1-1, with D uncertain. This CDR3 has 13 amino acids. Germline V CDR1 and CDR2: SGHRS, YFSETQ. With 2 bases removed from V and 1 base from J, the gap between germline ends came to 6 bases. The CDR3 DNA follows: TGCGCCAGCAGCTTCCAGGAGAACACTGAAGCTTTCTTT. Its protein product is CASSFQENTEAFF.

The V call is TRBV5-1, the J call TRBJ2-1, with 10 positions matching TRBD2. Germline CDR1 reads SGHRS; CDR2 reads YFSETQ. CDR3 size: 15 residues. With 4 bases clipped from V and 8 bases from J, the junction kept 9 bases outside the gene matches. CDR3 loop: CASSRQRGGPDEQFF. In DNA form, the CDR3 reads TGCGCCAGCAGCAGGCAGCGGGGGGGCCCGGATGAGCAGTTCTTC.

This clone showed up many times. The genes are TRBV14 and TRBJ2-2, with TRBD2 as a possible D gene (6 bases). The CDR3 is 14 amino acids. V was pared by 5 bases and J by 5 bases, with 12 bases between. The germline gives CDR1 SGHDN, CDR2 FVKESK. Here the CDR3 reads CASSARDGTGELFF. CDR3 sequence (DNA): TGTGCCAGCAGCGCGCGGGACGGTACCGGGGAGCTGTTTTTT.

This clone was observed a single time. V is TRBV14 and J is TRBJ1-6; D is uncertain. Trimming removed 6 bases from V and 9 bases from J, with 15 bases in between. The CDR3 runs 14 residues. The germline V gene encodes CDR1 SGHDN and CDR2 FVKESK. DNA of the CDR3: TGTGCCAGCAGGAAGCAGGCAGAAGGTTCACCCCTCCACTTT. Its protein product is CASRKQAEGSPLHF. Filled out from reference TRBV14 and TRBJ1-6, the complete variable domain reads EAGVTQFPSHSVIEKGQTVTLRCDPISGHDNLYWYRRVMGKEIKFLLHFVKESKQDESGMPNNRFLAERTGGTYSTLKVQPAELEDSGVYFCASRKQAEGSPLHFGNGTRLTVT.

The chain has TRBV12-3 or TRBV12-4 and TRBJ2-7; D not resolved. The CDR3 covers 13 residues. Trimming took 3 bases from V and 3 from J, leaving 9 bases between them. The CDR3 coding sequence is TGTGCCAGCAGTTTTGCTAGTCTCTACGAGCAGTACTTC. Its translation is CASSFASLYEQYF.

CDR3 DNA sequence: TGTGCCTGGAGTTTTCCGGGACAGGGTCTTATTAGACCCCTCCACTTT. Translated: CAWSFPGQGLIRPLHF. The rearrangement links TRBV30 to TRBJ1-6, with 9 bases lining up with TRBD1. This CDR3 has 16 amino acids. CDR1 and CDR2 (germline): GTSNPN, SVGIG (reference sequence). V trimming: 2 bases; J trimming: 12 bases; junction bases outside the gene matches: 14.

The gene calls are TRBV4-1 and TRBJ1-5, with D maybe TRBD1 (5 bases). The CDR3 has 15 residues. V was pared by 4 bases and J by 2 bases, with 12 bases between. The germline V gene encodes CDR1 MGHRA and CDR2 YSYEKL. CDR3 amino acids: CASSPRVGGNQPQHF. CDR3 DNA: TGCGCCAGCAGCCCCAGGGTCGGTGGCAATCAGCCCCAGCATTTT.

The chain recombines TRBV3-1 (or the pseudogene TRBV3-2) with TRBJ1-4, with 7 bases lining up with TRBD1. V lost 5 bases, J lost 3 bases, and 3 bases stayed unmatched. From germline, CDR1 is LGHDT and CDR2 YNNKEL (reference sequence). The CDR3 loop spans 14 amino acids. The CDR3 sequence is CASSDRVANEKLFF. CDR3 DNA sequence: TGTGCCAGCAGCGACAGGGTGGCTAATGAAAAACTGTTTTTT.

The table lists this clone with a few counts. DNA of the CDR3: TGTGCCAGCTCTAAGGACACTATCTCTGGAAACACCATATATTTT. It specifies CASSKDTISGNTIYF. The chain couples TRBV18 to TRBJ1-3; tentatively, D is TRBD1 (5 bases). The germline V and J ends were trimmed by 6 bases and 0 bases, with 12 bases remaining between them. The CDR3 spans 15 residues. From germline, CDR1 is KGHSH and CDR2 LQKENI.

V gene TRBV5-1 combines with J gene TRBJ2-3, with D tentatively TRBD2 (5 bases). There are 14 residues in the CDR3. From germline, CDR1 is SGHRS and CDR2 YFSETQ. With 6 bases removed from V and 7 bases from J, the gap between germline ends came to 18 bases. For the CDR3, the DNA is TGCGCCAGCACACATGTAGTGGGAGCCAATACGCAGTATTTT. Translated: CASTHVVGANTQYF.

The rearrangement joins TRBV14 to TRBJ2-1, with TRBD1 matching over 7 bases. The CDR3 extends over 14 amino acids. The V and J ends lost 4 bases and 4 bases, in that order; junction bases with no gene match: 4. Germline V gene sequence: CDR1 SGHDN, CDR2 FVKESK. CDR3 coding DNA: TGTGCCAGCAGCCTACAGGGGCCGTACAATGAGCAGTTCTTC. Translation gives CASSLQGPYNEQFF.

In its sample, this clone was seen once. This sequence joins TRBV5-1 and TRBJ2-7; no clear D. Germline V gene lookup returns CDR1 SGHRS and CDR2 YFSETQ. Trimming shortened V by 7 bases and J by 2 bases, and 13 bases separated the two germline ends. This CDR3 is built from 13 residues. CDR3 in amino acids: CASRRAAPYEQYF. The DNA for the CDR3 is TGCGCCAGCCGCCGTGCGGCTCCCTACGAGCAGTACTTC. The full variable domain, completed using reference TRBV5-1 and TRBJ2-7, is KAGVTQTPRYLIKTRGQQVTLSCSPISGHRSVSWYQQTPGQGLQFLFEYFSETQRNKGNFPGRFSGRQFSNSRSEMNVSTLELGDSALYLCASRRAAPYEQYFGPGTRLTVT.

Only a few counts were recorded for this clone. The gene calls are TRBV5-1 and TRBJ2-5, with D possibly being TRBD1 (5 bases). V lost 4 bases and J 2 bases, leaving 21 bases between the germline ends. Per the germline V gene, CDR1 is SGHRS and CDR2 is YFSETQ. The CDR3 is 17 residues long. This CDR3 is CASSPGQGRYNQETQYF. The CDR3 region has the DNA TGCGCCAGCAGCCCGGGCCAGGGAAGGTACAATCAAGAGACCCAGTACTTC. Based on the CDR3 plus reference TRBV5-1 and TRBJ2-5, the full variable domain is KAGVTQTPRYLIKTRGQQVTLSCSPISGHRSVSWYQQTPGQGLQFLFEYFSETQRNKGNFPGRFSGRQFSNSRSEMNVSTLELGDSALYLCASSPGQGRYNQETQYFGPGTRLLVL.